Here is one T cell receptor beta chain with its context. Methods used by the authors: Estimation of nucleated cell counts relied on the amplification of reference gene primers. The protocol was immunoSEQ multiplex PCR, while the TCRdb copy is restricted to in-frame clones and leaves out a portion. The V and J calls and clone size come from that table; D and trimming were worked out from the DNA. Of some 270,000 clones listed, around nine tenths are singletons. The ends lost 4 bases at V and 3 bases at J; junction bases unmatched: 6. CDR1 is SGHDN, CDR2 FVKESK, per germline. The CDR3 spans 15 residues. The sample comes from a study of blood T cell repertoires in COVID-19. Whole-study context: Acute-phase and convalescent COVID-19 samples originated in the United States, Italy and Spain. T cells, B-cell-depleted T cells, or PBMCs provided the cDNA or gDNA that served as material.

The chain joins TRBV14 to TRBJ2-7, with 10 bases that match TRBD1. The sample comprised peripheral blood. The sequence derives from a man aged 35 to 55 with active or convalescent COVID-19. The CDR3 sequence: CASSPRDRGIYEQYF. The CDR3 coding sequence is TGTGCCAGCAGCCCCCGGGACAGGGGAATCTACGAGCAGTACTTC. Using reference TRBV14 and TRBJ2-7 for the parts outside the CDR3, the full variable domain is EAGVTQFPSHSVIEKGQTVTLRCDPISGHDNLYWYRRVMGKEIKFLLHFVKESKQDESGMPNNRFLAERTGGTYSTLKVQPAELEDSGVYFCASSPRDRGIYEQYFGPGTRLTVT.